This TCR beta chain was captured in a study of OX40 agonist ivuxolimab in advanced cancers. Study at large: Patients were infused with ivuxolimab every 2 weeks at 0.01 to 10 mg/kg.

Per germline, CDR1 SQVTM and CDR2 ANQGSEA. CDR3 length: 10 residues. V was pared by 4 bases and J by 5 bases, with 6 bases between. The table came from immunoSEQ multiplex PCR; TCRdb's copy has only in-frame clones and leaves some out. The sample shows 60,000 to 70,000 clones, 80% to 85% of them seen only once. A remark on this clone: Its target is not known.

General observations from the study: Certain nonresponders additionally had low normalized T-cell clonal expansion. Among the least clonally expanded were partial responders at 0.1-3.0 mg/kg.

The TCR sequence derives from an adult with an advanced solid tumor such as melanoma, head and neck, liver or kidney cancer. The input for sequencing was CD4+ or CD8+ T cells sorted from blood, taken in a trial of the OX40 agonist ivuxolimab. The V and J genes are TRBV29-1 and TRBJ2-7; no clear D. CDR3 region: CSVGIHEQYF. The CDR3 nucleotides are TGCAGCGTTGGAATTCACGAGCAGTACTTC.